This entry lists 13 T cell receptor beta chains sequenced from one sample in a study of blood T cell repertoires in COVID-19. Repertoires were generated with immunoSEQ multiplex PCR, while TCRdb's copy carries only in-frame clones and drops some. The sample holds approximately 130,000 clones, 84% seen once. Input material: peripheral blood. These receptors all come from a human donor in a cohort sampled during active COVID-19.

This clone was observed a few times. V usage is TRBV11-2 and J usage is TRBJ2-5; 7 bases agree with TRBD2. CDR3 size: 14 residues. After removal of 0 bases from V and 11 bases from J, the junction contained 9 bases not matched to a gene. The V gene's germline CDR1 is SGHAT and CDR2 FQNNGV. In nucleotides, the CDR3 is TGTGCCAGCAGCTTAGATGCCGAAGCGGGACTACAGTACTTC. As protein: CASSLDAEAGLQYF.

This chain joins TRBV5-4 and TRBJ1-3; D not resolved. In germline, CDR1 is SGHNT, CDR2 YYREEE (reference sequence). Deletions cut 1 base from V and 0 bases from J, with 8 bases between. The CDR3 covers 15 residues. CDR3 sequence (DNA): TGTGCCAGCAGCTTGTTCGCGGGCTCTGGAAACACCATATATTTT. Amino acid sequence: CASSLFAGSGNTIYF. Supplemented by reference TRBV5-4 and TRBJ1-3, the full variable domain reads ETGVTQSPTHLIKTRGQQVTLRCSSQSGHNTVSWYQQALGQGPQFIFQYYREEENGRGNFPPRFSGLQFPNYSSELNVNALELDDSALYLCASSLFAGSGNTIYFGEGSWLTVV.

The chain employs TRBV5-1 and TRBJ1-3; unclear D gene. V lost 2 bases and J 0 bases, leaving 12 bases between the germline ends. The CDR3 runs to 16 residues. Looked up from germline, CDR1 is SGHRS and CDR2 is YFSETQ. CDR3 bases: TGCGCCAGCAGCTTAGGTGAGGGATTCTCTGGAAACACCATATATTTT. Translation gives CASSLGEGFSGNTIYF.

The CDR3 loop reads CASSVETGDGNTIYF. CDR3 in DNA: TGTGCCAGCAGCGTAGAAACAGGGGATGGAAACACCATATATTTT. The chain uses TRBV9 and TRBJ1-3; the match to TRBD1 covers 7 bases. J gave up 3 bases and V 0 bases, and 3 bases lay outside the gene matches. Per germline, CDR1 SGDLS and CDR2 YYNGEE. This CDR3 contains 15 residues.

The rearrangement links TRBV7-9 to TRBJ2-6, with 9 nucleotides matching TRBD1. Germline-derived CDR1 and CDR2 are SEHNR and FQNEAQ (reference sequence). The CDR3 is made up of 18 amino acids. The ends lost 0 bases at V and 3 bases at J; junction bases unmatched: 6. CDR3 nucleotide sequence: TGTGCCAGCAGCTTAGCCGGGACAGGGAGGTATGGGGCCAACGTCCTGACTTTC. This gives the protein CASSLAGTGRYGANVLTF.

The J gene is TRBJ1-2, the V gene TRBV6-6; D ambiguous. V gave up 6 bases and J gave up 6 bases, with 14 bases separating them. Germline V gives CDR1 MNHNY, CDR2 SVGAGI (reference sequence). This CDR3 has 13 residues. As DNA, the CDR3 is TGTGCCAGCAGGGATCCAAAGAGCGATGGCTACACCTTC. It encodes CASRDPKSDGYTF.

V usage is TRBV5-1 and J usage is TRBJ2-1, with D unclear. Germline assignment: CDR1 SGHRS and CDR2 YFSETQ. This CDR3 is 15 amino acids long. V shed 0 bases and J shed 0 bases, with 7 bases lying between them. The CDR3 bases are TGCGCCAGCAGCTTGGTCTCGGGCTCCTACAATGAGCAGTTCTTC. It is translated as CASSLVSGSYNEQFF.

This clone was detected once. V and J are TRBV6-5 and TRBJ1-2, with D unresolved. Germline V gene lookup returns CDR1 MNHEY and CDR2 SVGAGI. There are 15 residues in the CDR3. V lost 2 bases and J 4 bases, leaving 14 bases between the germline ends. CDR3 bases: TGTGCCAGCAGTTACGGGCGGGCTAATGCCTATGGCTACACCTTC. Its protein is CASSYGRANAYGYTF.

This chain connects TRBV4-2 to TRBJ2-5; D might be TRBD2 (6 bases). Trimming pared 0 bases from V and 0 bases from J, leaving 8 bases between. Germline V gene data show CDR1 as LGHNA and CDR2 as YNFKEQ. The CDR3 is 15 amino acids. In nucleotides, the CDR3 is TGTGCCAGCAGCCAAGATCGGGGGTACCAAGAGACCCAGTACTTC. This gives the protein CASSQDRGYQETQYF.

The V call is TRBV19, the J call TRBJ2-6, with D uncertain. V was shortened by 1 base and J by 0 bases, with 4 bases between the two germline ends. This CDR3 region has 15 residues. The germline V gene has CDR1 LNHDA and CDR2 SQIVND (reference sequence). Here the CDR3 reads CASSIGLSGANVLTF. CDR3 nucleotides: TGTGCCAGTAGTATAGGGCTCTCTGGGGCCAACGTCCTGACTTTC.

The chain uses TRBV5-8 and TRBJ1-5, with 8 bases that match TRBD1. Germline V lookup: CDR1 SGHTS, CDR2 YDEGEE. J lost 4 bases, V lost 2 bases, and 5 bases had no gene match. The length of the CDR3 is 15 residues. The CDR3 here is CASSLQGGRNQPQHF. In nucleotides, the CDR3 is TGTGCCAGCAGCTTACAGGGGGGTCGGAATCAGCCCCAGCATTTT.

As DNA, the CDR3 is TGTGCCAGCAGTGAAGGCGGGGGGTCCGGAGATACGCAGTATTTT. Translation gives CASSEGGGSGDTQYF. The chain recombines TRBV2 with TRBJ2-3; 8 bases are shared with TRBD2. CDR1 and CDR2 from the germline V gene are SNHLY and FYNNEI. The CDR3 spans 15 residues. V trimming: 1 base; J trimming: 5 bases; junction bases outside the gene matches: 5.

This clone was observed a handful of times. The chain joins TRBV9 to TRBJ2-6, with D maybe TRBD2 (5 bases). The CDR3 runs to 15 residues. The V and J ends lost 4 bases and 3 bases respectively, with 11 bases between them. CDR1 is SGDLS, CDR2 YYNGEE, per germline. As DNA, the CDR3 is TGTGCCAGCAGCCCCCTCGGAGGTGGGGCCAACGTCCTGACTTTC. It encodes CASSPLGGGANVLTF.